These T cell receptor beta chains were read from a single sample in a study of patients and donors after allogeneic stem cell transplantation. TCRdb redid the calling of the RT-PCR reads with MiXCR, one entry per CDR3 protein. The sample holds 400,000 to 500,000 distinct CDR3 sequences, 16% seen once. Sequencing was performed on blood, either unsorted or a sorted T cell fraction (not recorded which). These receptors all stem from a human donor who was either an allogeneic HSCT recipient or a stem cell or donor lymphocyte infusion donor (not recorded which). It is not recorded whose cells these are; they may come from a transplant donor. The CDR3 runs from the conserved cysteine through the conserved F or W. A D gene is named only where the DNA matches it firmly. Where a row states a size, it is once, few, many or the class of an expanded clone; other rows omit it.

d_gene	v_gene	abundance	j_gene	CDR3aa	CDR3nt
-	TRBV29-1	many	TRBJ1-1	CSVRVLTGYTEAFF	TGCAGCGTTAGGGTCCTCACAGGCTACACTGAAGCTTTCTTT
TRBD1	TRBV20-1	few	TRBJ2-1	CSARDPTGYNEQFF	TGCAGTGCTAGAGATCCGACAGGGTACAATGAGCAGTTCTTC
-	TRBV7-9	few	TRBJ2-1	CASSFGAEQFF	TGTGCCAGCAGCTTTGGGGCTGAGCAGTTCTTC
TRBD1	TRBV4-1	many	TRBJ2-7	CASSQAPTGSYEQYF	TGCGCCAGCAGCCAAGCGCCGACAGGGAGCTACGAGCAGTACTTC
TRBD1	TRBV6-1	-	TRBJ1-6	CASSRTGEVSYNSPLHF	TGTGCCAGCAGTCGGACAGGGGAGGTTTCCTATAATTCACCCCTCCACTTT
-	TRBV4-3	few	TRBJ1-1	CASSQAGGITEAFF	TGCGCCAGCAGCCAGGCCGGAGGGATCACTGAAGCTTTCTTT
-	TRBV6-1	few	TRBJ1-2	CASSDIPGRVRGYTF	TGTGCCAGCAGTGATATTCCAGGGCGTGTTCGTGGCTACACCTTC
-	TRBV15	few	TRBJ1-1	CATSSGRGRNTEAFF	TGTGCCACCAGCAGCGGACGGGGGCGAAACACTGAAGCTTTCTTT
-	TRBV13	-	TRBJ1-4	CASSWGTTNEKLFF	TGTGCCAGCAGCTGGGGGACAACTAATGAAAAACTGTTTTTT
-	TRBV20-1	few	TRBJ2-2	CSAGRVGDNTGELFF	TGCAGTGCAGGACGGGTGGGAGATAACACCGGGGAGCTGTTTTTT
TRBD2	TRBV6-2/TRBV6-3	many	TRBJ2-1	CASSYPLAGSQSSYNEQFF	TGTGCCAGCAGTTACCCACTAGCGGGGAGCCAGAGCTCCTACAATGAGCAGTTCTTC